A selection of T cell receptor beta chains follows, all from one sample in a study of blood T cells in healthy people across ages. One entry per CDR3 protein results from TCRdb running MiXCR on the 5' RACE reads. Here the sample spans roughly 1,100,000 distinct CDR3 sequences, around 27% being singletons. These data were also reused for a study on T cells of mothers and their children.

The sequenced sample consisted of blood. The receptors stem from a girl between 2 and 10 years old in good health. The CDR3 runs from the conserved cysteine through the conserved F or W. Each record gives: J gene, V gene, CDR3 protein.

TRBJ2-3 | TRBV4-1 | CASSVGLASSTDTQYF
TRBJ1-5 | TRBV5-5 | CASSFQAISNQPQHF
TRBJ2-1 | TRBV4-3 | CASSQDGTGTNEQFF
TRBJ2-1 | TRBV4-1 | CASSSQLAGAGYEQFF
TRBJ1-1 | TRBV12-3/TRBV12-4 | CASSLGGEGGNTEAFF
TRBJ2-2 | TRBV6-2/TRBV6-3 | CASSPEVAASNTGELFF
TRBJ2-5 | TRBV5-1 | CASSFTDRAKETQYF
TRBJ2-7 | TRBV2 | CASSGTGGWEQYF
TRBJ2-4 | TRBV25-1 | CASSYGGTGIQYF
TRBJ2-7 | TRBV5-1 | CASSNRGIDEQYF
TRBJ1-2 | TRBV28 | CASRTTGGGGYTF
TRBJ1-2 | TRBV13 | CASSARQEYPYGYTF
TRBJ1-6 | TRBV25-1 | CASTKGGKSPLHF
TRBJ2-3 | TRBV18 | CASSPTVRGPGPDTQYF
TRBJ2-1 | TRBV5-1 | CASSLEAPLGHEQFF
TRBJ2-5 | TRBV11-2 | CASSLIRGAQETQYF
TRBJ2-3 | TRBV7-7 | CASSSLTGADTQYF
TRBJ1-5 | TRBV12-3/TRBV12-4 | CASSPPGGDNQPQHF
TRBJ2-1 | TRBV20-1 | CSASASGGRYNEQFF
. | TRBV29-1 | CSVERRLALNEQFF
. | TRBV12-3/TRBV12-4 | CASRAYNEQFF
TRBJ1-6 | TRBV7-9 | CATAGGQMINSPLHF
TRBJ2-5 | TRBV29-1 | CSVVTGGETQYF
TRBJ2-5 | TRBV20-1 | CSAKRLADQETQYF
TRBJ1-1 | TRBV7-2 | CASSSQTGMNTEAFF
. | TRBV20-1 | CSARSSALRRETQYF
TRBJ1-4 | TRBV4-1 | CASSDLKFVELFF
TRBJ2-1 | TRBV5-1 | CASSSMGTGPGEQFF
TRBJ1-2 | TRBV7-9 | CASSLSETEFPYGYTF
TRBJ2-3 | TRBV20-1 | CSARSADTQYF
TRBJ1-3 | TRBV10-3 | CAISENSRNTIYF
TRBJ2-5 | TRBV7-9 | CASSLGAYYQETQCF
TRBJ2-3 | TRBV9 | CASSGNADTQYF
. | TRBV2 | CASQLTGPSYEQYF
TRBJ2-3 | TRBV5-1 | CASSFSPGSTDTQYF
TRBJ2-5 | TRBV27 | CASGEPGLQETQYF
TRBJ1-4 | TRBV6-6 | CASKESFATNEKLFF
TRBJ1-5 | TRBV27 | CASSFRGGEVGQPQHF
TRBJ1-1 | TRBV2 | CASSEDWRTEAFF
TRBJ1-3 | TRBV20-1 | CSARRGSSNGNTIYF
TRBJ2-5 | TRBV6-1 | CASSEAGTSGVQETQYF
TRBJ2-1 | TRBV5-1 | CASSFGTQANEQFF
TRBJ2-7 | TRBV12-3/TRBV12-4 | CASMPSRAEFYEQYF
TRBJ2-1 | TRBV3-1 | CASSQLGPYEQFF
TRBJ1-1 | TRBV7-9 | CASSYRPGQGGTEAFF
TRBJ1-1 | TRBV12-3/TRBV12-4 | CASSLLRGIVTEAFF